The next 9 T cell receptor beta chains were all read from a single sample in a study of cytomegalovirus exposure and HLA in healthy donors. The primer mix had 60 Vbeta and 13 Jbeta primers. Using immunoSEQ multiplex PCR, the repertoire was profiled, and TCRdb retains in-frame clones only, with some absent. The sample has about 130,000 clones, around 73% seen once. Sequenced: PBMCs. The receptor set was obtained from a human donor in good health.

The chain couples TRBV7-2 to TRBJ1-1; 7 bases agree with TRBD1. Per the germline V gene, CDR1 is SGHTA and CDR2 is FQGNSA. This CDR3 has 12 residues. Unmatched junction bases numbered 6, after V lost 8 bases and J lost 6 bases. Here the CDR3 DNA reads TGTGCCAGCGGACAGGACCCTCCTGAAGCTTTCTTT. It translates to CASGQDPPEAFF. Full variable domain (missing parts from reference TRBV7-2 and TRBJ1-1): GAGVSQSPSNKVTEKGKDVELRCDPISGHTALYWYRQSLGQGLEFLIYFQGNSAPDKSGLPSDRFSAERTGGSVSTLTIQRTQQEDSAVYLCASGQDPPEAFFGQGTRLTVV.

CDR3 region: CASSLGQGTGNEQFF. The CDR3 DNA follows: TGTGCCAGCAGCTTAGGGCAGGGTACCGGCAATGAGCAGTTCTTC. V and J are TRBV11-3 and TRBJ2-1; D is possibly TRBD1 (5 bases). Between the trimmed V and J ends, which lost 1 base and 6 bases, there was a span of 13 bases. Germline V gives CDR1 SGHNT, CDR2 YENEEA. The CDR3 is 15 residues long.

This chain links TRBV14 with TRBJ1-3; 7 nucleotides agree with TRBD1. CDR1 and CDR2 (germline): SGHDN, FVKESK. The V and J ends lost 2 bases and 3 bases, in that order; junction bases with no gene match: 7. The CDR3 is 16 amino acids. Here the CDR3 DNA reads TGTGCCAGCAGCCAAAAGGCAGGGGGGTATGGAAACACCATATATTTT. Its translation is CASSQKAGGYGNTIYF.

This chain joins TRBV2 and TRBJ2-5; D ambiguous. The germline V gene has CDR1 SNHLY and CDR2 FYNNEI. This CDR3 contains 11 residues. Trimming removed 6 bases from V and 14 bases from J, with 16 bases in between. The CDR3 reads CASRTGPADYF. The DNA for the CDR3 is TGTGCCAGCAGGACCGGCCCCGCGGATTACTTC.

The chain joins TRBV30 to TRBJ1-2; tentative D call: TRBD1 (5 bases). Trimming took 3 bases from V and 8 from J, leaving 22 bases between them. The CDR3 extends over 15 amino acids. Germline V lookup: CDR1 GTSNPN, CDR2 SVGIG (reference sequence). As DNA, the CDR3 is TGTGCCTGGAGCTTTATAACAGGTGGTTTCACAGGCTACACCTTC. It codes for CAWSFITGGFTGYTF. The variable domain in full, completed from reference TRBV30 and TRBJ1-2, reads SQTIHQWPATLVQPVGSPLSLECTVEGTSNPNLYWYRQAAGRGLQLLFYSVGIGQISSEVPQNLSASRPQDRQFILSSKKLLLSDSGFYLCAWSFITGGFTGYTFGSGTRLTVV.

This clone was seen a few times. The CDR3 protein is CASSSQGFAGELFF. Written as DNA, the CDR3 is TGTGCCAGCAGCTCCCAGGGTTTCGCCGGGGAGCTGTTTTTT. This sequence joins TRBV11-2 and TRBJ2-2; D perhaps matches TRBD1 (5 bases). Between the trimmed V and J ends, which lost 4 bases and 6 bases, there was a span of 12 bases. There are 14 residues in the CDR3. The germline CDR1 and CDR2 sequences are SGHAT and FQNNGV.

The gene calls are TRBV6-5 and TRBJ2-7; 8 positions match TRBD1. This CDR3 is built from 14 residues. From germline, CDR1 is MNHEY and CDR2 SVGAGI. Trimming at V came to 7 bases and at J to 5 bases, leaving 10 bases not matched to a gene. The CDR3 loop is CASKTRDRSHEQYF. In DNA, the CDR3 is TGTGCCAGCAAGACTCGGGACAGGTCCCACGAGCAGTACTTC.

This sequence joins TRBV19 and TRBJ2-5, with D maybe TRBD2 (6 bases). Germline V gene lookup returns CDR1 LNHDA and CDR2 SQIVND (reference sequence). The CDR3 runs 16 residues. V was cut by 3 bases and J by 5 bases, with 19 bases left in between. The CDR3 nucleotides read TGTGCCAGTAGTATTACGTCGGGAGCAAAGGGGGAGACCCAGTACTTC. Translation gives CASSITSGAKGETQYF.

This clone was detected only once. This chain uses TRBV7-2 with TRBJ1-2, with D tentatively TRBD1 (5 bases). V lost 5 bases and J 4 bases, leaving 11 bases between the germline ends. Per the germline V gene, CDR1 is SGHTA and CDR2 is FQGNSA. This CDR3 is 13 amino acids long. The DNA of the CDR3 is TGTGCCAGCAGCGCATCAGGGTTCTATGGCTACACCTTC. Amino acids: CASSASGFYGYTF.